These T cell receptor beta chains were read from a single sample in a study of cytomegalovirus exposure and HLA in healthy donors. Sequenced by immunoSEQ multiplex PCR; TCRdb stores in-frame clones only, minus some. Of fewer than 85,000 clones listed, approximately 70% were seen once; the top ten hold 4.9%. Sequenced sample: PBMCs. The source is a man aged 55 to 70 in good health and CMV-seropositive. CDR3s include the opening cysteine and the closing phenylalanine or tryptophan. A D gene is named only where the DNA matches it firmly. Clone size appears in some rows only: once, few, many, or a class for an expanded clone.

D	size	J	V	CDR3	DNA
TRBD2	few	TRBJ2-1	TRBV5-1	CASSLPAGGLDEQFF	TGCGCCAGCAGTTTGCCAGCGGGGGGGCTCGATGAGCAGTTCTTC
TRBD1	NA	TRBJ1-1	TRBV7-6	CASSFGTGRAEAFF	TGTGCCAGCAGCTTCGGGACAGGGAGGGCTGAAGCTTTCTTT
NA	few	TRBJ2-3	TRBV7-9	CASSPGQTSTDTQYF	TGTGCCAGCAGCCCCGGACAGACTAGCACAGATACGCAGTATTTT
NA	few	TRBJ2-7	TRBV10-3	CAISEGREKTREQYF	TGTGCCATCAGTGAGGGAAGGGAGAAGACTAGGGAGCAGTACTTC
TRBD1	NA	TRBJ2-1	TRBV5-1	CASRTGTGELNEQFF	TGCGCCAGCAGAACCGGGACAGGGGAATTGAATGAGCAGTTCTTC
NA	few	TRBJ2-6	TRBV28	CASSYGGPSSGANVLTF	TGTGCCAGCAGTTACGGGGGTCCTAGCTCTGGGGCCAACGTCCTGACTTTC
NA	NA	TRBJ2-7	TRBV6-5	CASSYSYRPYEQYF	TGTGCCAGCAGTTACTCGTACAGGCCCTACGAGCAGTACTTC
TRBD1	NA	TRBJ2-2	TRBV6-5	CASRGQGAGGELFF	TGTGCCAGCAGAGGACAGGGGGCTGGCGGGGAGCTGTTTTTT
NA	NA	TRBJ1-4	TRBV6-5	CASSLGRPSNEKLFF	TGTGCCAGCAGCCTTGGGAGACCCTCTAATGAAAAACTGTTTTTT
NA	NA	TRBJ2-3	TRBV29-1	CSGLRGKSTDTQYF	TGCAGCGGGTTAAGGGGCAAAAGCACAGATACGCAGTATTTT
TRBD2	NA	TRBJ2-7	TRBV2	CASLLAGGQVREQYF	TGTGCCAGCCTCCTAGCGGGAGGGCAAGTTCGCGAGCAGTACTTC
NA	NA	TRBJ2-1	TRBV19	CASSIPPLVPYNEQFF	TGTGCCAGTAGTATTCCACCTCTAGTCCCCTACAATGAGCAGTTCTTC
TRBD1	NA	TRBJ1-4	TRBV5-1	CASSLEGQGDEKLFF	TGCGCCAGCAGCTTGGAGGGACAGGGAGATGAAAAACTGTTTTTT
TRBD2	NA	TRBJ2-1	TRBV10-1	CASSGSSGASNEQFF	TGCGCCAGCAGTGGTTCTAGCGGGGCCTCCAATGAGCAGTTCTTC
NA	NA	TRBJ2-2	TRBV19	CASSPSTDNTGELFF	TGTGCCAGTAGTCCATCGACAGATAACACCGGGGAGCTGTTTTTT
TRBD2	NA	TRBJ2-5	TRBV28	CASSPQGGVETQYF	TGTGCCAGCAGTCCGCAGGGAGGGGTGGAGACCCAGTACTTC
TRBD1	NA	TRBJ1-1	TRBV6-1	CASTRGRTEAFF	TGTGCCAGCACCAGGGGGCGGACTGAAGCTTTCTTT
NA	NA	TRBJ1-4	TRBV7-8	CASSVDGEKLFF	TGTGCCAGCAGCGTCGACGGGGAAAAACTGTTTTTT
NA	NA	TRBJ2-2	TRBV19	CASSIGLTGELFF	TGTGCCAGTAGTATCGGACTCACCGGGGAGCTGTTTTTT
TRBD2	NA	TRBJ2-1	TRBV6-5	CASSYSAGRAYNEQFF	TGTGCCAGCAGTTACTCGGCCGGGAGGGCCTACAATGAGCAGTTCTTC
TRBD1	NA	TRBJ1-5	TRBV10-2	CASREQGVGNQPQHF	TGCGCCAGCAGAGAACAGGGGGTAGGCAATCAGCCCCAGCATTTT
NA	NA	TRBJ1-1	TRBV30	CAWSTGPNTEAFF	TGTGCCTGGAGTACAGGACCGAACACTGAAGCTTTCTTT
TRBD1	few	TRBJ2-7	TRBV29-1	CSAEYSGTGDEQYF	TGCAGCGCCGAATACTCCGGGACAGGGGACGAGCAGTACTTC
TRBD2	NA	TRBJ2-5	TRBV27	CASRGLAGEDWKETQYF	TGTGCCAGCAGAGGACTAGCGGGAGAGGATTGGAAAGAGACCCAGTACTTC
TRBD1	NA	TRBJ2-1	TRBV11-3	CASSGQGTGSSYNEQFF	TGTGCCAGCTCCGGACAGGGAACAGGTAGCTCCTACAATGAGCAGTTCTTC
NA	once	TRBJ2-3	TRBV6-5	CASSSLGLNTDTQYF	TGTGCCAGCAGTTCCCTGGGACTTAACACAGATACGCAGTATTTT
NA	NA	TRBJ2-1	TRBV9	CASSVAGYNEQFF	TGTGCCAGCAGCGTAGCCGGGTACAATGAGCAGTTCTTC
TRBD1	NA	TRBJ1-2	TRBV9	CASSVGWAGGSNYGYTF	TGTGCCAGCAGCGTAGGGTGGGCAGGGGGAAGTAACTATGGCTACACCTTC
NA	NA	TRBJ2-5	TRBV9	CASSETLAQETQYF	TGTGCCAGCAGCGAAACCCTAGCGCAAGAGACCCAGTACTTC
NA	NA	TRBJ1-3	TRBV9	CASSGRTVSGNTIYF	TGTGCCAGCAGCGGACGGACAGTATCTGGAAACACCATATATTTT
NA	NA	TRBJ1-5	TRBV7-9	CASSLGGLDNQPQHF	TGTGCCAGCAGCTTAGGGGGGCTTGACAATCAGCCCCAGCATTTT
NA	NA	TRBJ2-3	TRBV7-6	CASSLAGWATDTQYF	TGTGCCAGCAGCTTAGCTGGTTGGGCCACAGATACGCAGTATTTT
TRBD2	once	TRBJ2-3	TRBV5-1	CASSTTSGRWADTQYF	TGCGCCAGCAGCACTACTAGCGGGAGATGGGCAGATACGCAGTATTTT
TRBD2	NA	TRBJ2-7	TRBV29-1	CSVEKREYPYEQYF	TGCAGCGTCGAAAAGCGGGAGTACCCCTACGAGCAGTACTTC
NA	NA	TRBJ2-5	TRBV16	CASSQQETQYF	TGTGCCAGCAGCCAACAGGAGACCCAGTACTTC
TRBD1	NA	TRBJ2-7	TRBV28	CASSLTTGASSYEQYF	TGTGCCAGCAGTTTGACGACAGGGGCCAGCTCCTACGAGCAGTACTTC
TRBD1	NA	TRBJ2-7	TRBV7-9	CASSLAGTGGYEQYF	TGTGCCAGCAGCTTAGCCGGGACAGGGGGCTACGAGCAGTACTTC
NA	few	TRBJ2-3	TRBV7-9	CASSFGGGTDTQYF	TGTGCCAGCAGCTTCGGGGGAGGCACAGATACGCAGTATTTT
NA	NA	TRBJ2-2	TRBV10-2	CASSEYLQIGELFF	TGCGCCAGCAGTGAGTATTTACAGATCGGGGAGCTGTTTTTT
NA	once	TRBJ1-3	TRBV10-3	CGGHSSGNTIYF	TGTGGAGGGCATAGTTCTGGAAACACCATATATTTT
NA	once	TRBJ2-3	TRBV7-9	CASSPNSYDTQYF	TGTGCCAGCAGCCCTAACAGCTACGATACGCAGTATTTT
NA	NA	TRBJ2-3	TRBV11-2	CASSLLTSLTDTQYF	TGTGCCAGCAGCTTACTTACTAGCCTCACAGATACGCAGTATTTT